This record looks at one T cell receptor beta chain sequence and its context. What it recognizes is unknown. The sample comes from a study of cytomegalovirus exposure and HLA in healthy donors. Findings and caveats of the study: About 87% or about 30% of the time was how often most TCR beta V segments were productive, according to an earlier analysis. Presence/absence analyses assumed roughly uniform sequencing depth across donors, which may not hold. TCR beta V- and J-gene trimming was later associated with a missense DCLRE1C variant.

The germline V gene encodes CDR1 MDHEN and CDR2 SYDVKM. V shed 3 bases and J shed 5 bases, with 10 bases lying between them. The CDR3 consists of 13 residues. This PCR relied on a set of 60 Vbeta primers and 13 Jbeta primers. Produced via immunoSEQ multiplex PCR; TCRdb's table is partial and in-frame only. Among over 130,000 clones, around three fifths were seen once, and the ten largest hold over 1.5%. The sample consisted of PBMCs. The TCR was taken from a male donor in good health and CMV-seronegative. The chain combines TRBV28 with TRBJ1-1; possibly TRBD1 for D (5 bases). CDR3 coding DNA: TGTGCCAGCAGTTTTTCAGGGTCTACTGAAGCTTTCTTT. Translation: CASSFSGSTEAFF.